The source of this TCR beta chain is a study of shared clonotypes between healthy human individuals (dated by TCRdb to the early 2020s). In terms of the full investigation: The cohort comprised two women and a few men aged 18 to 49 years. Per donor, leukapheresis produced somewhere between about 0.85 and 8.9 billion PBMCs. To increase sequencing depth and limit assay-specific biases, different laboratories used diverse techniques to prepare libraries and sequence TCR repertoires. For each donor, three plates each were used for CD4 naive and CD4 memory, two plates were used for CD8 naive, and one plate was used for CD8 memory. To estimate repertoire size and how much clonotypes are shared between individuals, the study performed deep sequencing of blood TCR repertoires from a few healthy adults. Broad study findings and their caveats: When a few donors were compared, the shared fraction of clonotypes was 5% to 6.5% for naive CD4, about 4% for naive CD8, 2.3% for memory CD4, and roughly 0.43% for memory CD8. Higher generation probabilities were observed for clonotypes shared by all four sorted-subset donors than for non-shared clonotypes. Sampling was restricted to blood, and TCR repertoires in tissue are likely to differ from TCR repertoires in blood. Larger estimated clonotype richness was generally found for naive subsets than for memory subsets. Pairwise subsampling led to the expectation that sequencing depth would affect the degree of clonotype sharing among donors. Even with the large sequencing depth, rarefaction of the sorted-subset datasets indicated that sequencing was incomplete. Because the study included a small number of donors, the genetic and exposure-history diversity represented was limited.

Using the deep immunoSEQ assay, TCR CDR3 regions were amplified from genomic DNA by multiplex PCR. Genomic DNA extracted from each cell subset was distributed evenly over all wells of several immunoSEQ 96-well plates, and each plate served as one replicate. For sorted subsets, about 220 ng of genomic DNA, equivalent to tens of thousands of T cell genomes, went into each replicate PCR. Purified libraries were quantified with a Qubit 3.0 fluorometer, sized on a Bioanalyzer 2100, and re-quantified with the KAPA Library Quantification kit. Each immunoSEQ 96-well plate was sequenced on its own single-read 150-cycle Illumina NextSeq 550 flow cell. As for how the authors treated the data: The immunoSEQ output contained only junctional sequences without quality scores, so filtering could not match that applied to full-length reads. To assign V/J genes and CDR3, sequences were annotated using PyIR, a Python wrapper for IgBLAST v1.9, with IMGT germline references. Reads were removed for weak V/J assignments (E-value above 1e-6), missing CDR3, stop codons, out-of-frame junctions, or ambiguous translated residues. V3J clonotypes were defined by identical inferred V gene, J gene, and CDR3 amino acid sequence. The percentage overlap between two repertoires was calculated by dividing the number of shared unique clonotypes by the size of the smaller repertoire. Repertoire richness was assessed with RTK rarefaction, the Chao1 estimator, and Recon v2.1 estimates of unobserved clonotypes. Generation probabilities were computed with OLGA for all TCRbeta clonotypes obtained by the gDNA method from a handful of donors. This immuneACCESS table, as held by TCRdb, lists in-frame sequences with V and J called but not all clones. Of the missing ones, under half trace to an unresolved V gene in checked studies; the others have no known cause. That table supplies the V and J calls and clone size; D and trimming were determined from the DNA. The sample records about 1,900,000 clones, about 95% of which are singletons. 1.2% of the sample lies in the top ten.

Turning to this clone: Its antigen remains unidentified. Base qualities are not provided; no much larger clone lies one nucleotide away.

Taken from the germline V gene (reference sequence), the CDR1 and CDR2 loops are MNHEY and SMNVEV. The V and J ends are trimmed by 0 bases and 5 bases, leaving 8 bases between them. Reading from cysteine to phenylalanine, the CDR3 counts 14 amino acids. Kept here is only the CDR3 DNA, which spans 42 bases and is read in frame from base 1. CD8 naive samples were CD45RO-negative cells positively selected for CCR7, giving a CD45RA+CCR7+ population that excluded TemRA cells. Donors were healthy HIV-negative adults with no recently reported acute infections or vaccinations. Every donor was a Caucasian adult residing in Nashville, Tennessee, USA. Blood was collected by leukapheresis, and PBMCs were isolated by Ficoll-Histopaque density gradient centrifugation and then cryopreserved in liquid nitrogen vapor phase. Purity and quantity of every magnetically sorted T cell population were checked by analytical flow cytometry. Genomic DNA was isolated from every sorted fraction and measured by UV absorbance on a Nanodrop 2000c.

The sequencing input was naive CD8+ T cells sorted from blood. The intended sense of this specimen's cell subset or site label: CD45RA+CCR7+. This sequence uses TRBV27 and TRBJ1-5; too little of a D gene remains to name it. This sequence originates from a man between 18 and 35 years old in good health. The DNA reads as follows: TGTGCCAGCAGTTTATCCCTCAGAGATCAGCCCCAGCATTTT. Translated, it reads CASSLSLRDQPQHF.